This T cell receptor (beta chain) was sequenced for a study of cytomegalovirus exposure and HLA in healthy donors. Study-wide points: The Asian-associated ancestry cluster reportedly had fewer N-insertions than the 666-donor mean in a later analysis.

Primers for the PCR totalled 60 Vbeta and 13 Jbeta. Libraries were prepared by immunoSEQ multiplex PCR; TCRdb keeps only in-frame clonotypes and omits some of them. The sample records 150,000 to 200,000 clones, about four fifths being singletons. Each donor was nominally healthy when sampled (though unrecorded immune exposures were likely). With regard to this clone: Antigen specificity is unknown.

Source material: PBMCs. The TCR was taken from a woman in her late teens or twenties in good health and CMV-seropositive.

In DNA, the CDR3 is TGTGCCAGCAGTGAAGAGAGATCGGCATGGGCTTTCCAACAGCCCCAGCATTTT. It yields the protein CASSEERSAWAFQQPQHF. The chain carries TRBV6-1 and TRBJ1-5, with D unresolved. V lost 1 base, J lost 7 bases, and 23 bases lay in between. Germline values: CDR1 MNHNS, CDR2 SASEGT. The CDR3 consists of 18 residues.